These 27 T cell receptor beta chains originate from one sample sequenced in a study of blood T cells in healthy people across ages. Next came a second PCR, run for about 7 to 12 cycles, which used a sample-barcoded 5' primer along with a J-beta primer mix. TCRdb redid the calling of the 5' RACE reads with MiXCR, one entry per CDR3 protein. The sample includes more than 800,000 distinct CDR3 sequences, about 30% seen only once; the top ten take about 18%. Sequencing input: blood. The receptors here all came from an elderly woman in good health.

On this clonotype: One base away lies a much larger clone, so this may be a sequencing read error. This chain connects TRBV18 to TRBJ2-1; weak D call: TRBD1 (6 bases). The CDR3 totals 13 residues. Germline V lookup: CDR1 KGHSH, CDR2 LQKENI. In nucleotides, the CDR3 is TGTGCCAGCTCACGGGACACCTACAATGGGCAGTTCTTC. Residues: CASSRDTYNGQFF.

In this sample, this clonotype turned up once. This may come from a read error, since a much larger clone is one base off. CDR3 sequence (DNA): TGCAGTGCTAAGGCCGATAGGTGGTTCTTC. Translating it yields CSAKADRWFF. The V call is TRBV20-1, the J call TRBJ2-1; D not resolved. V gave up 4 bases and J gave up 15 bases, with 13 bases separating them. The germline gives CDR1 DFQATT, CDR2 SNEGSKA (reference sequence). The CDR3 totals 10 residues.

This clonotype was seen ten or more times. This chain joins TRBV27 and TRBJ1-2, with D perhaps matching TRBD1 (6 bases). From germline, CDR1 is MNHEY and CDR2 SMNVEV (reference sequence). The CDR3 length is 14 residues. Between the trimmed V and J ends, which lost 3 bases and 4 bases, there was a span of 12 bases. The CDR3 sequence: CASSFAGGRYGYTF. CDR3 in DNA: TGTGCCAGCAGTTTCGCGGGGGGCCGCTATGGCTACACCTTC.

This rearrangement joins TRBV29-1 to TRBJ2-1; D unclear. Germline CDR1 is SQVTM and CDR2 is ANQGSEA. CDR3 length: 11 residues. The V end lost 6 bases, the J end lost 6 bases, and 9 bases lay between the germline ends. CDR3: CSVTKVNEQFF. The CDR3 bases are TGCAGCGTCACGAAGGTCAATGAGCAGTTCTTC.

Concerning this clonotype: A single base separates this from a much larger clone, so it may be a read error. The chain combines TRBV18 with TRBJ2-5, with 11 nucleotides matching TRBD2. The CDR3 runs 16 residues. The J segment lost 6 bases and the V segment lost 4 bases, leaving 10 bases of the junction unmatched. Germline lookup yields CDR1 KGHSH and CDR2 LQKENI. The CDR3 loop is CASSRLLAGDQKTQYF. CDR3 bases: TGTGCCAGCTCACGGTTACTAGCGGGGGATCAAAAGACCCAGTACTTC.

The DNA of the CDR3 is TGCGCCAGCAGCCAAAAGACGCAGGACAATGAGCAGTTCTTC. As protein: CASSQKTQDNEQFF. The chain carries TRBV5-1 and TRBJ2-1; D unresolved. The CDR3 runs 14 residues. Germline lookup yields CDR1 SGHRS and CDR2 YFSETQ. V lost 4 bases and J lost 5, with 13 bases in between.

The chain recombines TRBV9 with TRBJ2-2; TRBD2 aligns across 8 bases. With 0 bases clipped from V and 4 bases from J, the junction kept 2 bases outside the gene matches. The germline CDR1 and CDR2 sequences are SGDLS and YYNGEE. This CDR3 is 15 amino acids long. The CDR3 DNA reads TGTGCCAGCAGCGTAGAAGCGGGGGTCACCGGGGAGCTGTTTTTT. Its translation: CASSVEAGVTGELFF.

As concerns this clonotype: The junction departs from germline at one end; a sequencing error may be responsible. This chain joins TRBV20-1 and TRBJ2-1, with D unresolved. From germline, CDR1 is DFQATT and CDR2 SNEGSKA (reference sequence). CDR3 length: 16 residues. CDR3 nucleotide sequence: TGCAGTGCTAGGAAGACACTTTCCATACTAAACAATGTGCAGTTCTTC. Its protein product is CSARKTLSILNNVQFF.

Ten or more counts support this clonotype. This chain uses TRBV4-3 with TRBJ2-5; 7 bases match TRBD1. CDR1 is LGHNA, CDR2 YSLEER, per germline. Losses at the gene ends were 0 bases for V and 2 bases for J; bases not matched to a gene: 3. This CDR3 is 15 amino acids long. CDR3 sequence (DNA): TGCGCCAGCAGCCAAGACAGGGGGTATCAAGAGACCCAGTACTTC. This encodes CASSQDRGYQETQYF.

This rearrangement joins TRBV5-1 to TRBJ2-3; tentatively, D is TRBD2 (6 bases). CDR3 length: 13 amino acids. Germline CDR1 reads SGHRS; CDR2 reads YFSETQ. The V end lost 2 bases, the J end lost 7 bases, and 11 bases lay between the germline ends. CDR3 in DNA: TGCGCCAGCAGCTTACCGACTAGTCATACGCAGTATTTT. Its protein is CASSLPTSHTQYF.

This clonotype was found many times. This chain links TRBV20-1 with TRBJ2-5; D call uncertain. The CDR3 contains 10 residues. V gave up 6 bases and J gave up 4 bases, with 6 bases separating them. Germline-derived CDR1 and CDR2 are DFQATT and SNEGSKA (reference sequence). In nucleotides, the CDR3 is TGCAGTGCGATGATAGAGACCCAGTACTTC. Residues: CSAMIETQYF.

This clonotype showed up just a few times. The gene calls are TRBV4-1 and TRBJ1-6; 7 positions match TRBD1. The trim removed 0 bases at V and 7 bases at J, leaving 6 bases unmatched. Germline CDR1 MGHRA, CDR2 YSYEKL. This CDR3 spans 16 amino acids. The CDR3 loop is CASSQDKGQQNSPLHF. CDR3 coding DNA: TGCGCCAGCAGCCAAGATAAGGGACAGCAAAATTCACCCCTCCACTTT.

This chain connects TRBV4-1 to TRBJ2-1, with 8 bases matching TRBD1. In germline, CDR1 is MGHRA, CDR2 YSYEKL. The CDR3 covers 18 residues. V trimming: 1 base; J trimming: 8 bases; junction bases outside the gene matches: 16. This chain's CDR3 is CASSQGVRRDRRRDEQFF. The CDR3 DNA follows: TGCGCCAGCAGCCAAGGGGTAAGGAGGGACAGGCGGCGCGATGAGCAGTTCTTC.

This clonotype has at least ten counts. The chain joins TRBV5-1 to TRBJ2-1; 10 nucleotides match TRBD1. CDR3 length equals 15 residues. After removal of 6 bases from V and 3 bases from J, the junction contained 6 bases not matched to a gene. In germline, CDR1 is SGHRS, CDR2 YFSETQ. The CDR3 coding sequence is TGCGCCAGCAATGAAGGGACAGGGGTCTACAATGAGCAGTTCTTC. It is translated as CASNEGTGVYNEQFF.

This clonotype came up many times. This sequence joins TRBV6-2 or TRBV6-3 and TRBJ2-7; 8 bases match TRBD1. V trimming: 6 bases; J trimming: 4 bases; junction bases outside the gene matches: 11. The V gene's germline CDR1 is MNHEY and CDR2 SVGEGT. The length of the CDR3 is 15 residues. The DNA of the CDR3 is TGTGCCAGCAGCCAGACCGGGACAGGTACTTACGAGCAGTACTTC. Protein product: CASSQTGTGTYEQYF.

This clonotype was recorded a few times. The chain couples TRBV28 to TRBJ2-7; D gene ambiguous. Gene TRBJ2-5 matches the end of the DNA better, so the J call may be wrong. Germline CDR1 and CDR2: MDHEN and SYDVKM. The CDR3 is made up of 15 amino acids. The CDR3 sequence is CASSRLSPPRETQYF. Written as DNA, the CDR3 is TGTGCCAGCAGTCGCCTCTCCCCCCCAAGAGAGACCCAGTACTTC.

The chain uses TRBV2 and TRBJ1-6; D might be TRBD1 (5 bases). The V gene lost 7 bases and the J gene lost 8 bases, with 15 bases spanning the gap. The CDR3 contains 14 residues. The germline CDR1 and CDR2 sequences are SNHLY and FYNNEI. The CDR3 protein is CASNDGARHSPLHF. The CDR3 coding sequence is TGTGCCAGCAATGATGGGGCGCGTCATTCACCCCTCCACTTT.

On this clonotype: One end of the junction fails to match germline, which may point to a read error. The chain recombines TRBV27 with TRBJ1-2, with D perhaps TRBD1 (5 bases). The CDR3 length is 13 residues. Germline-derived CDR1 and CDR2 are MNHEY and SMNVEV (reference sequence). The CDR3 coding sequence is TGTGCCAGCAGTTTAGGGGGGAACTATGACTACACCTTC. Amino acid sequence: CASSLGGNYDYTF.

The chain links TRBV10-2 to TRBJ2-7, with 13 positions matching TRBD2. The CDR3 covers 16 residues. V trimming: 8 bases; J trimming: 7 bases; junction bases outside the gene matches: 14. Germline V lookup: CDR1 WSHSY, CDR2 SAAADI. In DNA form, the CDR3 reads TGCGCCAGCTTCCCCCAGACTAGCGGGGGGACCAATGAGCAGTACTTC. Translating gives CASFPQTSGGTNEQYF.

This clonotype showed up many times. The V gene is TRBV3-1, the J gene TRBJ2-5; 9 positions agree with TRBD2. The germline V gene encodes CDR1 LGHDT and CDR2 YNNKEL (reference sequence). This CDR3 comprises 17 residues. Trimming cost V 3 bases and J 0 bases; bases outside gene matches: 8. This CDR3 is CASSHLSGGSNQETQYF. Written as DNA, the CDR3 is TGTGCCAGCAGCCACCTTAGCGGGGGATCGAACCAAGAGACCCAGTACTTC.

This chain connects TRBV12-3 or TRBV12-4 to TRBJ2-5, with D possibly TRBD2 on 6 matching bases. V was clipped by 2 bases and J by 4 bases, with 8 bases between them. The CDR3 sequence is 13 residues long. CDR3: CASSLLGGETQYF. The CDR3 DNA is TGTGCCAGCAGTTTATTGGGGGGAGAGACCCAGTACTTC.

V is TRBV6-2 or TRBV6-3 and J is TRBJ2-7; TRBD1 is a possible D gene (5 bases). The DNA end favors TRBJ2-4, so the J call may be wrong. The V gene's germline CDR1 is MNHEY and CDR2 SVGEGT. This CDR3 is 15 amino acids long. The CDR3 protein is CASSYLAGLGGIQYF. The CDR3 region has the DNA TGTGCCAGCAGTTACCTTGCAGGGTTAGGCGGCATTCAGTACTTC.

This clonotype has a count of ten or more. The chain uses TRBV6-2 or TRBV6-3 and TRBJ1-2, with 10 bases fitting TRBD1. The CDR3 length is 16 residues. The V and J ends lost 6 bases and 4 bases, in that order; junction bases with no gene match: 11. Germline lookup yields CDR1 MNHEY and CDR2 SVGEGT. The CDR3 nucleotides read TGTGCCAGCAGCCTATACGGGACAGGGGTGTCCTATGGCTACACCTTC. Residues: CASSLYGTGVSYGYTF.

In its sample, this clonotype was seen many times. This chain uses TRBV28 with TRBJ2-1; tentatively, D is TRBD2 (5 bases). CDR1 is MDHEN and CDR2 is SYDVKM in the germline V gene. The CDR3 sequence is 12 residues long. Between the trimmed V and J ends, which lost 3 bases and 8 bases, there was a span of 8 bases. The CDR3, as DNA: TGTGCCAGCAGTTTTTCCGGGGATGAGCAGTTCTTC. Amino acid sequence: CASSFSGDEQFF.

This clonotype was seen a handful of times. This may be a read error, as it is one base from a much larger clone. This chain's CDR3 is CASSYLLGHDNKQFF. In nucleotides, the CDR3 is TGTGCCAGCAGTTACTTACTTGGACACGACAATAAGCAGTTCTTC. V and J are TRBV6-2 or TRBV6-3 and TRBJ2-1, with D maybe TRBD1 (5 bases). Per germline, CDR1 MNHEY and CDR2 SVGEGT. This CDR3 spans 15 amino acids.

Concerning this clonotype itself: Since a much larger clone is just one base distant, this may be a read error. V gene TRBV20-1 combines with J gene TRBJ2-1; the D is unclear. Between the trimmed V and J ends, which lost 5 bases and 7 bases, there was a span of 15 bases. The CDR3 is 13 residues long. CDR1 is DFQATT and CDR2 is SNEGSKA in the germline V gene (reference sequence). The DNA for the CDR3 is TGCAGTGCTTGCCGGGCCCCCAGGAATGAGCAGTTCTTC. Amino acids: CSACRAPRNEQFF.

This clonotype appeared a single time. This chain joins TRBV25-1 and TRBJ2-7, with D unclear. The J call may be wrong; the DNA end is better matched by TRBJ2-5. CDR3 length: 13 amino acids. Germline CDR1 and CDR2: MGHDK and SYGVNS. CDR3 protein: CATGPRNQETQYF. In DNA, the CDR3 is TGTGCCACCGGACCTCGAAATCAAGAGACCCAGTACTTC.